The 9 T cell receptor beta chains listed next were all sequenced from one sample in a study of blood T cell repertoires in COVID-19. Sequencing used immunoSEQ multiplex PCR; TCRdb keeps in-frame clones, though not all of them. The profile shows some 390,000 clones, around 87% of them singletons. Sequenced material: peripheral blood. These receptors came from a human donor in a cohort sampled during active COVID-19.

In the case of this clone: Relative to the germline gene, one junction end is altered; a read error may explain this. The chain employs TRBV5-4 and TRBJ2-3; D possibly corresponds to TRBD2 (5 bases). The CDR3 loop spans 12 amino acids. Looked up from germline, CDR1 is SGHNT and CDR2 is YYREEE (reference sequence). The CDR3 loop is CASSPSTNTQYF. Written as DNA, the CDR3 is TGTGCCAGCAGCCCTAGCACAAATACGCAGTATTTT.

The gene calls are TRBV5-1 and TRBJ1-5, with TRBD1 identical over 7 bases. Losses at the gene ends were 0 bases for V and 5 bases for J; bases not matched to a gene: 8. Germline CDR1 SGHRS, CDR2 YFSETQ. The CDR3 is 16 residues long. The CDR3 DNA reads as TGCGCCAGCAGCTTGGCCGAGGACAGGAAATATCAGCCCCAGCATTTT. Translation: CASSLAEDRKYQPQHF.

This clone was picked up one time. CDR3 bases: TGTGCCAGCAGCTTTACAGGAGTGGTCTACGAGCAGTACTTC. Translating it yields CASSFTGVVYEQYF. J is TRBJ2-7 and V is TRBV21-1; the table's D call TRBD1 went unverified against the DNA. TRBV21-1 is recorded as a pseudogene. This CDR3 comprises 14 residues.

The gene calls are TRBV28 and TRBJ1-1; D call uncertain. V shed 5 bases and J shed 0 bases, with 13 bases lying between them. Germline V gives CDR1 MDHEN, CDR2 SYDVKM. This CDR3 region has 15 residues. The CDR3 protein is CASSPRREMNTEAFF. CDR3 nucleotides: TGTGCCAGCAGTCCCCGTCGGGAGATGAACACTGAAGCTTTCTTT. The full variable domain, with the rest looked up from reference TRBV28 and TRBJ1-1, is DVKVTQSSRYLVKRTGEKVFLECVQDMDHENMFWYRQDPGLGLRLIYFSYDVKMKEKGDIPEGYSVSREKKERFSLILESASTNQTSMYLCASSPRREMNTEAFFGQGTRLTVV.

This sequence joins TRBV20-1 and TRBJ1-4; possibly TRBD1 for D (5 bases). Per the germline V gene, CDR1 is DFQATT and CDR2 is SNEGSKA (reference sequence). V lost 3 bases to trimming and J lost 0 bases, with 14 bases between them. This CDR3 has 16 residues. The CDR3 nucleotides are TGCAGTGCTAGTATTTCGGGGGTTGCAACTAATGAAAAACTGTTTTTT. Translating gives CSASISGVATNEKLFF.

CDR3 nucleotide sequence: TGTGCCAGCAGCTTAATCTCAGGGGCATCTTTCTACGAGCAGTACTTC. Amino acid sequence: CASSLISGASFYEQYF. The V and J genes are TRBV11-2 and TRBJ2-7; the D gene is possibly TRBD1 (6 bases). V was trimmed by 2 bases and J by 3 bases, leaving 17 bases between them. CDR3 length: 16 amino acids. CDR1 and CDR2 from the germline V gene are SGHAT and FQNNGV. The entire variable domain, with the rest obtained from reference TRBV11-2 and TRBJ2-7, is as follows: EAGVAQSPRYKIIEKRQSVAFWCNPISGHATLYWYQQILGQGPKLLIQFQNNGVVDDSQLPKDRFSAERLKGVDSTLKIQPAKLEDSAVYLCASSLISGASFYEQYFGPGTRLTVT.

This clone has more than one count but fewer than ten. The chain links TRBV23-1 to TRBJ1-2, with D uncertain. Being an ORF, TRBV23-1 has a function that is uncertain. V shed 7 bases and J shed 5 bases, with 17 bases lying between them. CDR3 size: 14 residues. CDR3 nucleotides: TGCGCCAGCATTGTATTTTGGGGAGGTTATGGCTACACCTTC. Translation gives CASIVFWGGYGYTF.

The V gene is TRBV6-1, the J gene TRBJ2-7; 7 bases agree with TRBD1. This CDR3 region has 15 residues. V was pared by 3 bases and J by 0 bases, with 5 bases of the junction left unmatched. Germline CDR1 MNHNS, CDR2 SASEGT. CDR3 DNA sequence: TGTGCCAGCAGTGATAATTGGGACAGCTCCTACGAGCAGTACTTC. Translating gives CASSDNWDSSYEQYF.

The chain links TRBV2 to TRBJ2-3; possibly TRBD1 for D (6 bases). From germline, CDR1 is SNHLY and CDR2 FYNNEI. Deletions cut 6 bases from V and 3 bases from J, with 16 bases between. The CDR3 covers 15 residues. The CDR3 spells CASSLPGAATDTQYF. The CDR3 DNA reads as TGTGCCAGCAGCCTTCCAGGGGCAGCGACAGATACGCAGTATTTT.